This entry concerns a single T cell receptor beta chain. Sequenced by immunoSEQ multiplex PCR; TCRdb stores in-frame clones only, minus some. The sample contains approximately 160,000 clones, less than 90% of which appear only once. Donors were grouped by their self-reported clinical history. The entry originates in a study of blood T cell repertoires in COVID-19. Losses at the gene ends were 5 bases for V and 7 bases for J; bases not matched to a gene: 6. The CDR3 is made up of 15 amino acids. Germline values: CDR1 MNHEY, CDR2 SVGAGI. The rearrangement links TRBV6-5 to TRBJ1-6; the match to TRBD1 covers 9 bases. The clonotype comes from a woman aged 45-65 years who had recovered from COVID-19. The specimen sequenced was PBMCs or T cells enriched from blood (not recorded which). CDR3 nucleotides: TGTGCCAGCAGTCCCGAAGGGACAGGGAATTCACCCCTCCACTTT. Protein sequence: CASSPEGTGNSPLHF.